The present T cell receptor beta chain was sequenced within a study of radiotherapy plus CTLA-4 blockade in lung cancer. Study-level background: An objective response was seen in roughly 20% of patients, and disease control in 30% to 35%.

This clone qualifies as medium-sized (0.01 to 0.1%). What it binds is not known. Study-level results: Radiotherapy plus ipilimumab was followed by expansion in blood of tumor-derived TCR clones. Response, reportedly, was best predicted by interferon-beta along with early blood T cell clone dynamics.

Chemo-refractory metastatic non-small-cell lung cancer patients were treated with focal radiation plus CTLA-4 blockade with ipilimumab. Measured with immunoSEQ multiplex PCR; TCRdb has only the in-frame clones, and not every one. The sample includes some 50,000 clones, 65% to 85% of them seen just once. This sequence originates from a human donor with non-small cell lung cancer who had a partial response to radiotherapy plus ipilimumab. Sequencing was performed on peripheral blood, taken from a patient treated with radiotherapy plus ipilimumab.

CDR3 region: CAISESSNTEAFF. In DNA, the CDR3 is TGTGCCATCAGTGAGTCCAGTAACACTGAAGCTTTCTTT. The rearrangement links TRBV10-3 to TRBJ1-1; D unclear. This CDR3 is 13 amino acids long. In germline, CDR1 is ENHRY, CDR2 SYGVKD. With 0 bases removed from V and 2 bases from J, the gap between germline ends came to 4 bases.